Reported below is one T cell receptor beta chain. Germline CDR1 reads SGHNT; CDR2 reads YYREEE (reference sequence). This CDR3 region has 17 residues. With 0 bases clipped from V and 4 bases from J, the junction kept 9 bases outside the gene matches. These data come from a study of blood T cell repertoires in COVID-19. As for the study in general: The United States, Italy and Spain provided the acute and convalescent COVID-19 samples.

Assignment of participants to cohorts was predicated upon participant-reported clinical history. Per the authors' pipeline: Cell counts per sample came from amplifying reference gene primers. Using immunoSEQ multiplex PCR, the repertoire was profiled, and TCRdb retains in-frame clones only, with some absent. The D gene and trimming were derived from the DNA, and the V and J assignments and clone size from that table. The sample has 300,000 to 500,000 clones, roughly 88% seen once; the top ten hold roughly 2%. The chain couples TRBV5-4 to TRBJ2-1; 8 positions agree with TRBD1. This receptor was taken from a woman in her forties with acute COVID-19. The sequencing sample was made of PBMCs or T cells enriched from blood (not recorded which). CDR3 loop: CASSLAGQGLSYNEQFF. The CDR3 DNA reads as TGTGCCAGCAGCTTGGCCGGACAGGGCTTATCTTACAATGAGCAGTTCTTC.